This T cell receptor beta chain originates from a study of blood T cell repertoires in COVID-19. The CDR3 extends over 16 amino acids. Germline CDR1 SEHNR, CDR2 FQNEAQ (reference sequence). The V gene lost 0 bases and the J gene lost 5 bases, with 14 bases spanning the gap. Generated by immunoSEQ multiplex PCR, the TCRdb table keeps only in-frame clones and is missing some. The table has hundreds of thousands of clones, roughly 86% seen once. The source of this sequence is a woman aged 50 to 65 who had been exposed to COVID-19. Specimen: PBMCs or T cells enriched from blood (not recorded which). The chain is built from TRBV7-9 and TRBJ2-1; D is unclear. The DNA for the CDR3 is TGTGCCAGCAGCTTAGCGCCAAGCGCCTTAGACAATGAGCAGTTCTTC. Encoded protein: CASSLAPSALDNEQFF.